Below, 17 T cell receptor beta chains from the same sample are listed, as sequenced in a study of identical twins. MiXCR, applied by TCRdb to the 5' RACE reads, yields one record per CDR3 protein. The sample consists of some 710,000 distinct CDR3 sequences, over 5% of them appearing once. Specimen: naive T cells sorted from blood. The source is a young man in good health.

The chain recombines TRBV28 with TRBJ2-2; 9 nucleotides match TRBD2. CDR1 is MDHEN and CDR2 is SYDVKM in the germline V gene. The V gene end was trimmed by 10 bases and the J gene end by 4 bases; junction bases not matched to a gene: 7. The CDR3 sequence is 14 residues long. In nucleotides, the CDR3 is TGTGCCACTAGTCCAGCGGGAGGCACCGGGGAGCTGTTTTTT. As protein: CATSPAGGTGELFF.

Only a few counts were recorded for this clonotype. The V call is TRBV7-9, the J call TRBJ1-2; D is unresolved. There are 13 residues in the CDR3. Germline CDR1 is SEHNR and CDR2 is FQNEAQ (reference sequence). Trimming stripped 2 bases from V and 6 bases from J, with 10 bases between. This CDR3 is CASSLRDRDGYTF. The CDR3 region has the DNA TGTGCCAGCAGCTTAAGGGATCGGGATGGCTACACCTTC.

This clonotype was observed many times. The V gene is TRBV24-1, the J gene TRBJ2-2; the D gene is possibly TRBD2 (5 bases). V lost 2 bases, J lost 5 bases, and 8 bases lay in between. Germline loops: CDR1 KGHDR, CDR2 SFDVKD. This CDR3 has 14 residues. In nucleotides, the CDR3 is TGTGCCACCAGTGATTATCCGGGGACCGGGGAGCTGTTTTTT. Translation gives CATSDYPGTGELFF.

The V and J genes are TRBV7-2 and TRBJ2-7, with 12 bases that match TRBD2. Germline V gene data show CDR1 as SGHTA and CDR2 as FQGNSA. V was pared by 0 bases and J by 1 base, with 4 bases of the junction left unmatched. The CDR3 consists of 17 residues. The CDR3 DNA sequence: TGTGCCAGCAGCTTAGCCCCCCTAGCGGGAGGGTCCTACGAGCAGTACTTC. It specifies CASSLAPLAGGSYEQYF.

In its sample, this clonotype was seen a few times. This chain joins TRBV6-1 and TRBJ1-3; D unresolved. The CDR3 sequence is 13 residues long. With 8 bases removed from V and 0 bases from J, the gap between germline ends came to 8 bases. CDR1 and CDR2 from the germline V gene are MNHNS and SASEGT. In DNA, the CDR3 is TGTGCCAGCCACGAGTTCTCTGGAAACACCATATATTTT. It is translated as CASHEFSGNTIYF.

This clonotype was observed a few times. V and J are TRBV14 and TRBJ2-7, with D unresolved. Per the germline V gene, CDR1 is SGHDN and CDR2 is FVKESK. Trimming cost V 1 base and J 2 bases, with 12 bases left between them. The CDR3 is 15 amino acids. The CDR3 loop reads CASSQGFGFAYEQYV. The CDR3 DNA follows: TGTGCCAGCAGCCAAGGGTTCGGGTTTGCCTACGAGCAGTACGTC.

This clonotype was seen many times. The rearrangement joins TRBV12-3 or TRBV12-4 to TRBJ2-2; 12 bases are shared with TRBD2. This CDR3 is built from 16 residues. Trimming removed 3 bases from V and 4 bases from J; junction bases left unmatched: 3. This chain's CDR3 is CASSFKTSGGTGELFF. In DNA form, the CDR3 reads TGTGCCAGCAGTTTTAAGACTAGCGGGGGCACCGGGGAGCTGTTTTTT.

The table lists this clonotype with many counts. The chain joins TRBV12-3 or TRBV12-4 to TRBJ2-3; no reliable D call. Trimming removed 5 bases from V and 2 bases from J, with 11 bases in between. The CDR3 covers 14 residues. The CDR3 region has the DNA TGTGCCAGCAGTCCCCTCCCACCCACAGATACGCAGTATTTT. Translated, it gives CASSPLPPTDTQYF.

This sequence joins TRBV10-3 and TRBJ2-2; D ambiguous. This CDR3 spans 15 amino acids. Germline CDR1 and CDR2: ENHRY and SYGVKD. Trimming pared 6 bases from V and 0 bases from J, leaving 11 bases between. CDR3: CAISALESNTGELFF. The CDR3 DNA follows: TGTGCCATCAGCGCCCTGGAGTCGAACACCGGGGAGCTGTTTTTT.

Ten or more counts support this clonotype. The chain joins TRBV5-1 to TRBJ1-1, with unresolved D. In germline, CDR1 is SGHRS, CDR2 YFSETQ. V dropped 4 bases and J dropped 3 bases, with 25 bases sitting between them. CDR3 size: 18 residues. The CDR3, as DNA: TGCGCCAGCAGCCCCCATCGGTGGAAAGGAGGTGAGGACACTGAAGCTTTCTTT. This sequence encodes CASSPHRWKGGEDTEAFF.

This clonotype was counted only a few times. The chain carries TRBV3-1 and TRBJ2-1, with D perhaps given as TRBD1 or TRBD2 (5 bases each). This CDR3 has 19 residues. V was shortened by 2 bases and J by 1 base, with 21 bases between the two germline ends. CDR1 is LGHDT, CDR2 YNNKEL, per germline (reference sequence). The CDR3 region has the DNA TGTGCCAGCAGCCAAAACTTTTTCTCGGGGCGCGGGTCCTACAATGAGCAGTTCTTC. This codes for CASSQNFFSGRGSYNEQFF.

This clonotype was seen more than once but under ten times. V usage is TRBV5-1 and J usage is TRBJ1-6, with a possible D match to TRBD1 (6 bases). With 4 bases removed from V and 6 bases from J, the gap between germline ends came to 23 bases. The V gene's germline CDR1 is SGHRS and CDR2 YFSETQ. The CDR3 is 18 amino acids. The CDR3 is CASSRRGGPTDTNSPLHF. The CDR3 DNA reads TGCGCCAGCAGCCGCCGAGGGGGGCCAACTGACACTAATTCACCCCTCCACTTT. The whole variable domain, remainder taken from reference TRBV5-1 and TRBJ1-6, is KAGVTQTPRYLIKTRGQQVTLSCSPISGHRSVSWYQQTPGQGLQFLFEYFSETQRNKGNFPGRFSGRQFSNSRSEMNVSTLELGDSALYLCASSRRGGPTDTNSPLHFGNGTRLTVT.

This sequence joins TRBV29-1 and TRBJ2-1, with 7 bases aligning to TRBD2. V dropped 6 bases and J dropped 8; count of bases not matched to a gene: 10. Germline CDR1 SQVTM, CDR2 ANQGSEA. This CDR3 region has 13 residues. The CDR3 region is CSVSIVGGDEQFF. The CDR3 nucleotides read TGCAGCGTATCCATCGTGGGGGGGGATGAGCAGTTCTTC.

This clonotype appeared many times. The chain recombines TRBV29-1 with TRBJ2-1; maybe TRBD2 (6 bases). Germline V lookup: CDR1 SQVTM, CDR2 ANQGSEA. The CDR3 extends over 11 amino acids. Trimming shortened V by 3 bases and J by 16 bases, and 16 bases separated the two germline ends. The CDR3, as DNA: TGCAGCGTTGATGTCGCGGGGCAAACTTTCTTC. This sequence encodes CSVDVAGQTFF.

This clonotype was seen many times. The rearrangement uses TRBV29-1 and TRBJ2-3; 9 bases match TRBD2. The trim removed 8 bases at V and 3 bases at J, leaving 6 bases unmatched. This CDR3 region has 13 residues. CDR1 SQVTM and CDR2 ANQGSEA come from the germline V gene. CDR3 loop: CSLAGVITDTQYF. The CDR3 coding sequence is TGCAGCTTAGCGGGAGTCATTACAGATACGCAGTATTTT.

The sample holds a few counts of this clonotype. This rearrangement joins TRBV20-1 to TRBJ2-5; D may be TRBD1 (6 bases). V was clipped by 7 bases and J by 0 bases, with 15 bases between them. Germline-derived CDR1 and CDR2 are DFQATT and SNEGSKA (reference sequence). The CDR3 contains 14 residues. CDR3 residues: CSVRGITHQETQYF. For the CDR3, the DNA is TGCAGTGTTAGGGGGATAACCCACCAAGAGACCCAGTACTTC.

The sample holds a few counts of this clonotype. The chain carries TRBV2 and TRBJ1-5, with D unresolved. V gave up 1 base and J gave up 1 base, with 5 bases separating them. This CDR3 has 14 residues. CDR1 is SNHLY, CDR2 FYNNEI, per germline. The CDR3, as DNA: TGTGCCAGCAGTGAAGGGTTGAGCAATCAGCCCCAGCATTTT. It is translated as CASSEGLSNQPQHF.